One sample yielded the 26 T cell receptor beta chains listed below, sequenced in a study of CD8+CD57+ T cells in acquired aplastic anemia. Genomic DNA, the template, was used for profiling of the TCR beta VDJ and CDR3. MiXCR, run by TCRdb on the reads, gives a single entry per CDR3 protein. Found here are some 130,000 distinct CDR3 sequences, more than 40% of them singletons; the top ten hold about 2.3%. Input material: sorted CD4+, CD8+, or CD8+CD57+ T cells (not recorded which) from PBMCs. The receptors come from a human donor in good health, serving as a control.

The gene calls are TRBV6-1 and TRBJ1-5; a possible D gene is TRBD1 (6 bases). The CDR3 covers 16 residues. In germline, CDR1 is MNHNS, CDR2 SASEGT. V dropped 5 bases and J dropped 0 bases, with 14 bases sitting between them. The CDR3 DNA sequence: TGTGCCAGCAGTCCAACAGGGCTGTATAGCAATCAGCCCCAGCATTTT. The encoded protein is CASSPTGLYSNQPQHF.

The sample holds a few counts of this clonotype. V is TRBV7-3 and J is TRBJ1-1; possibly TRBD1 for D (5 bases). The CDR3 is 13 amino acids. Per the germline V gene, CDR1 is SGHTA and CDR2 is FQGTGA. The V end was cut by 3 bases, the J end by 3 bases, with 8 bases between. CDR3 loop: CASSFREDTEAFF. Written as DNA, the CDR3 is TGTGCCAGCAGCTTCAGGGAGGACACTGAAGCTTTCTTT.

The gene calls are TRBV7-9 and TRBJ2-5; D not certain. CDR3 size: 13 residues. Looked up from germline, CDR1 is SEHNR and CDR2 is FQNEAQ (reference sequence). V lost 8 bases to trimming and J lost 4 bases, with 14 bases between them. CDR3 in amino acids: CASASVRGETQYF. CDR3 DNA sequence: TGTGCCAGCGCCAGCGTCAGAGGAGAGACCCAGTACTTC.

This chain joins TRBV20-1 and TRBJ2-5; 9 nucleotides match TRBD2. This CDR3 is built from 14 residues. V shed 3 bases, J shed 1 base, and the junction held 3 bases outside the gene matches. Germline CDR1 DFQATT, CDR2 SNEGSKA (reference sequence). CDR3 DNA sequence: TGCAGTGCTAGGAGCGGGGGGACCCAAGAGACCCAGTACTTC. This sequence encodes CSARSGGTQETQYF.

This chain uses TRBV10-3 with TRBJ1-2; 9 bases agree with TRBD1. The germline V gene encodes CDR1 ENHRY and CDR2 SYGVKD. Unmatched junction bases numbered 8, after V lost 6 bases and J lost 0 bases. The CDR3 has 16 amino acids. In nucleotides, the CDR3 is TGTGCCATCAGGTTAACAGGGGGCTCGGCTAACTATGGCTACACCTTC. It yields the protein CAIRLTGGSANYGYTF.

The chain carries TRBV27 and TRBJ1-4, with D maybe TRBD1 (5 bases). V dropped 8 bases and J dropped 4 bases, with 20 bases sitting between them. The length of the CDR3 is 16 residues. Germline V gene lookup returns CDR1 MNHEY and CDR2 SMNVEV (reference sequence). The CDR3 is CASRSLGGGNNEKLFF. Here the CDR3 DNA reads TGTGCCAGCCGTAGCCTTGGGGGAGGTAATAATGAAAAACTGTTTTTT.

The chain couples TRBV19 to TRBJ1-3, with D hard to call. Germline lookup yields CDR1 LNHDA and CDR2 SQIVND (reference sequence). The CDR3 sequence is 15 residues long. Deletions cut 7 bases from V and 0 bases from J, with 13 bases between. CDR3 sequence reads: CASIQDGISGNTIYF. The CDR3 DNA reads as TGTGCCAGTATTCAGGACGGGATCTCTGGAAACACCATATATTTT.

This chain links TRBV15 with TRBJ2-7; TRBD2 matches at 8 bases. The germline V gene encodes CDR1 LNHNV and CDR2 YYDKDF (reference sequence). The CDR3 loop spans 14 amino acids. Losses at the gene ends were 1 base for V and 6 bases for J; bases not matched to a gene: 5. The CDR3 sequence: CATSRGGTSLEQYF. The CDR3 DNA reads as TGTGCCACCAGCAGAGGAGGGACTAGTCTCGAGCAGTACTTC.

This clonotype was seen many times. Here the CDR3 DNA reads TGCAGTGCTAGAGTCCCGGGGACTAGCGGGGGCGCATCCGGTACGCAGTATTTT. Translated, it gives CSARVPGTSGGASGTQYF. V and J are TRBV20-1 and TRBJ2-3; TRBD2 matches 14 bases. Germline assignment: CDR1 DFQATT and CDR2 SNEGSKA (reference sequence). J was trimmed by 8 bases and V by 1 base; bases with no gene match: 14. CDR3 length: 18 amino acids.

This clonotype was counted many times. This chain's CDR3 is CASTKGQGHYTF. The DNA for the CDR3 is TGTGCCAGCACTAAGGGACAGGGACACTACACCTTC. The rearrangement joins TRBV12-3 or TRBV12-4 to TRBJ1-2; 9 nucleotides align to TRBD1. V shed 7 bases, J shed 10 bases, and the junction held 7 bases outside the gene matches. The CDR3 covers 12 residues.

In its sample, this clonotype was seen many times. V usage is TRBV19 and J usage is TRBJ2-7; D is perhaps TRBD1 (5 bases). Germline CDR1 and CDR2: LNHDA and SQIVND (reference sequence). V was cut by 1 base and J by 2 bases, with 12 bases left in between. CDR3 size: 15 residues. The CDR3 region has the DNA TGTGCCAGTAGTATAGTTGGCAGGGAAACCTACGAGCAGTACTTC. Its translation: CASSIVGRETYEQYF.

The gene calls are TRBV19 and TRBJ2-3, with 9 bases aligning to TRBD2. V was clipped by 6 bases and J by 0 bases; unmatched bases: 1. Germline loops: CDR1 LNHDA, CDR2 SQIVND (reference sequence). The CDR3 sequence is 14 residues long. The CDR3 is CASRGLASTDTQYF. The CDR3 DNA reads TGTGCCAGTAGGGGACTAGCCAGCACAGATACGCAGTATTTT.

This clonotype has at least ten counts. This chain joins TRBV6-6 and TRBJ2-7; perhaps TRBD2 as D (5 bases). Per the germline V gene, CDR1 is MNHNY and CDR2 is SVGAGI (reference sequence). The CDR3 is made up of 15 amino acids. Trimming shortened V by 2 bases and J by 6 bases, and 17 bases separated the two germline ends. This chain's CDR3 is CASSYRPGLPSEQYF. In DNA form, the CDR3 reads TGTGCCAGCAGTTACCGACCAGGACTCCCGAGCGAGCAGTACTTC.

This clonotype was found many times. The J gene is TRBJ2-7, the V gene TRBV20-1, with 7 bases matching TRBD1. Germline V gene data show CDR1 as DFQATT and CDR2 as SNEGSKA (reference sequence). V lost 3 bases, J lost 6 bases, and 11 bases stayed unmatched. The CDR3 consists of 14 residues. The CDR3 coding sequence is TGCAGTGCTAGTGCTCCCCCACCAGGGGGCGAGCAGTACTTC. It translates to CSASAPPPGGEQYF.

This clonotype appeared many times. The rearrangement joins TRBV20-1 to TRBJ2-5, with D possibly matching TRBD1 (5 bases). CDR1 is DFQATT, CDR2 SNEGSKA, per germline (reference sequence). The CDR3 has 17 amino acids. Trimming removed 0 bases from V and 7 bases from J, with 24 bases in between. The CDR3 DNA sequence: TGCAGTGCTAGAGATCAGGAGACTGATTCAATAAGGGGGACCCAGTACTTC. This encodes CSARDQETDSIRGTQYF.

This clonotype appeared many times. The V gene is TRBV7-8, the J gene TRBJ2-7; 8 bases agree with TRBD2. V was clipped by 4 bases and J by 2 bases; unmatched bases: 4. Germline V lookup: CDR1 SGHVS, CDR2 FQNEAQ. The CDR3 covers 14 residues. The CDR3 DNA follows: TGTGCCAGCAGCTGGGGCGGGGGGACCTACGAGCAGTACTTC. This sequence encodes CASSWGGGTYEQYF.

The sample holds a few counts of this clonotype. The V gene is TRBV18, the J gene TRBJ1-4, with TRBD1 matching 7 bases. Germline V gene data show CDR1 as KGHSH and CDR2 as LQKENI. J was trimmed by 0 bases and V by 4 bases; bases with no gene match: 8. CDR3 size: 17 residues. In nucleotides, the CDR3 is TGTGCCAGCTCACAGGGGGCGCCCATAGCAACTAATGAAAAACTGTTTTTT. Its protein is CASSQGAPIATNEKLFF.

This clonotype was seen just once. The chain links TRBV7-2 to TRBJ1-1, with D possibly TRBD1 on 5 matching bases. The CDR3 has 14 residues. Looked up from germline, CDR1 is SGHTA and CDR2 is FQGNSA. The V and J ends lost 5 bases and 3 bases respectively, with 13 bases between them. CDR3 sequence (DNA): TGTGCCAGCAGCCTAAACGAAGGGGACACTGAAGCTTTCTTT. Translation gives CASSLNEGDTEAFF.

The chain joins TRBV25-1 to TRBJ1-5; 10 positions match TRBD1. CDR3 size: 19 residues. Looked up from germline, CDR1 is MGHDK and CDR2 is SYGVNS. V was clipped by 0 bases and J by 0 bases; unmatched bases: 8. The CDR3 DNA sequence: TGTGCCAGCAGTGAATATATGGACAGGGGGAGGAATAGCAATCAGCCCCAGCATTTT. It codes for CASSEYMDRGRNSNQPQHF.

Worth noting for this clonotype: One junction end does not reproduce the germline sequence, and a read error may be involved. V gene TRBV6-1 combines with J gene TRBJ1-2; no clear D gene. The CDR3 is 13 residues long. Germline V gene sequence: CDR1 MNHNS, CDR2 SASEGT. This CDR3 is CAISESQDYGYTF. DNA for the CDR3: TGTGCCATCAGTGAGTCCCAGGACTATGGCTACACCTTC.

This clonotype was picked up many times. V usage is TRBV9 and J usage is TRBJ1-3; maybe TRBD1 (6 bases). Germline lookup yields CDR1 SGDLS and CDR2 YYNGEE. CDR3 length: 17 residues. V gave up 0 bases and J gave up 3 bases, with 16 bases separating them. The CDR3 sequence is CASSVGGGRGLGNTIYF. The CDR3 region has the DNA TGTGCCAGCAGCGTAGGCGGCGGCAGGGGACTTGGAAACACCATATATTTT.

The V call is TRBV19, the J call TRBJ2-3; 8 bases are shared with TRBD2. The germline V gene has CDR1 LNHDA and CDR2 SQIVND (reference sequence). The V segment lost 3 bases and the J segment 11 bases; nucleotides outside the gene matches: 1. The CDR3 is 11 residues long. This CDR3 reads CASSISGGQYF. In DNA form, the CDR3 reads TGTGCCAGTAGTATCAGCGGGGGGCAGTATTTT. Using reference TRBV19 and TRBJ2-3 for the parts outside the CDR3, the full variable domain is DGGITQSPKYLFRKEGQNVTLSCEQNLNHDAMYWYRQDPGQGLRLIYYSQIVNDFQKGDIAEGYSVSREKKESFPLTVTSAQKNPTAFYLCASSISGGQYFGPGTRLTVL.

This clonotype was observed many times. The V call is TRBV11-2, the J call TRBJ2-5; 15 bases agree with TRBD2. Germline V gene lookup returns CDR1 SGHAT and CDR2 FQNNGV. This CDR3 contains 17 residues. V was pared by 3 bases and J by 1 base, with 3 bases of the junction left unmatched. The DNA of the CDR3 is TGTGCCAGCAGCTTTGGGACTAGCGGGGGGTTCCAAGAGACCCAGTACTTC. It yields the protein CASSFGTSGGFQETQYF.

The chain is built from TRBV28 and TRBJ2-5; 12 nucleotides line up with TRBD2. This CDR3 is 17 amino acids long. Trimming cost V 2 bases and J 5 bases; bases outside gene matches: 9. Germline lookup yields CDR1 MDHEN and CDR2 SYDVKM. CDR3 amino acids: CASSLAMSSGGEETQYF. The CDR3 region has the DNA TGTGCCAGCAGTTTAGCCATGTCTAGCGGGGGGGAGGAGACCCAGTACTTC.

The table lists this clonotype with many counts. The chain joins TRBV6-1 to TRBJ2-2, with D possibly being TRBD1 (6 bases). Trimming took off 7 bases at V and 7 bases at J, with 19 bases between the two ends. The CDR3 is 15 residues long. Germline V gives CDR1 MNHNS, CDR2 SASEGT. In DNA form, the CDR3 reads TGTGCCAGCACTCAGAACAGGGAAAGGAACGGGGAGCTGTTTTTT. Amino acid sequence: CASTQNRERNGELFF.

About this clonotype itself: One end of the junction is discordant with germline, which a read error may explain. The rearrangement uses TRBV19 and TRBJ2-7; the match to TRBD2 covers 11 bases. Germline V gene lookup returns CDR1 LNHDA and CDR2 SQIVND (reference sequence). CDR3 length: 16 residues. The CDR3 spells CASSIRSSGGSYEQCF. CDR3 bases: TGTGCCAGTAGTATCCGCTCTAGCGGGGGGTCATACGAGCAGTGCTTC.